Below, 19 T cell receptor beta chains from the same sample are listed, as sequenced in a study of identical twins. From the 5' RACE reads, TCRdb called clonotypes with MiXCR, one entry per CDR3 protein. The table lists 420,000 or so distinct CDR3 sequences, roughly 18% of them singletons. Sequencing input: naive T cells sorted from blood. The receptors originated from a man aged 50-59 years in good health.

This sequence joins TRBV6-2 or TRBV6-3 and TRBJ2-5; D is unresolved. Germline CDR1 reads MNHEY; CDR2 reads SVGEGT. V was cut by 3 bases and J by 13 bases, with 15 bases left in between. This CDR3 is built from 12 residues. The CDR3 coding sequence is TGTGCCAGCAGTTATGACGCCTATCCGTGGTACTTC. As protein: CASSYDAYPWYF.

This clonotype was detected a few times. The chain joins TRBV4-3 to TRBJ2-7; D assignment may be TRBD1 or TRBD2 (5 bases each). Trimming took 3 bases from V and 1 from J, leaving 13 bases between them. Germline V gene data show CDR1 as LGHNA and CDR2 as YSLEER. This CDR3 spans 15 amino acids. The DNA for the CDR3 is TGCGCCAGCAGCCAGCACCCGGGACCATCCTACGAGCAGTACTTC. Protein: CASSQHPGPSYEQYF.

This clonotype was picked up many times. The chain uses TRBV6-1 and TRBJ2-5; 9 nucleotides align to TRBD1. The germline V gene encodes CDR1 MNHNS and CDR2 SASEGT. CDR3 size: 16 residues. J was trimmed by 6 bases and V by 6 bases; bases with no gene match: 14. CDR3 coding DNA: TGTGCCAGCAGCCTCGTCCCTCGGGGACAGGGAAAGACCCAGTACTTC. Translating gives CASSLVPRGQGKTQYF.

J is TRBJ2-7 and V is TRBV3-1; D is uncertain. The ends were cut back, 4 bases at V and 2 bases at J, with 9 bases in the middle. Looked up from germline, CDR1 is LGHDT and CDR2 is YNNKEL (reference sequence). This CDR3 has 13 amino acids. The CDR3 coding sequence is TGTGCCAGCAGCCGCAGGTCAACCTACGAGCAGTACTTC. This translates into CASSRRSTYEQYF.

This clonotype was seen only a few times. Mismatch with germline at one junction end may stem from a read error. The chain combines TRBV27 with TRBJ1-1, with D hard to call. The germline V gene has CDR1 MNHEY and CDR2 SMNVEV (reference sequence). This CDR3 is built from 9 residues. Here the CDR3 DNA reads TGTGCCACCCCCCTTTACGAGGGTTTT. This gives the protein CATPLYEGF.

A few counts support this clonotype. The chain uses TRBV5-5 and TRBJ2-2, with 14 nucleotides matching TRBD2. There are 17 residues in the CDR3. The V and J ends lost 4 bases and 1 base, in that order; junction bases with no gene match: 3. CDR1 and CDR2 from the germline V gene are SGHKS and YYEKEE (reference sequence). DNA for the CDR3: TGTGCCAGCAGCATTGGACTAGCGGGAGGGAACACCGGGGAGCTGTTTTTT. Protein product: CASSIGLAGGNTGELFF.

The chain couples TRBV9 to TRBJ2-5, with D possibly being TRBD1 (6 bases). Between the trimmed V and J ends, which lost 4 bases and 4 bases, there was a span of 17 bases. Germline V gene data show CDR1 as SGDLS and CDR2 as YYNGEE. The CDR3 has 15 amino acids. CDR3 sequence (DNA): TGTGCCAGCAGCCAAGGAACAGGGAAACGAGAGACCCAGTACTTC. Its protein product is CASSQGTGKRETQYF. The full variable domain, its missing parts supplied by reference TRBV9 and TRBJ2-5, is DSGVTQTPKHLITATGQRVTLRCSPRSGDLSVYWYQQSLDQGLQFLIQYYNGEERAKGNILERFSAQQFPDLHSELNLSSLELGDSALYFCASSQGTGKRETQYFGPGTRLLVL.

This clonotype was recorded many times. The gene calls are TRBV28 and TRBJ1-1; D is unclear. The germline V and J ends were trimmed by 5 bases and 4 bases, with 17 bases remaining between them. From germline, CDR1 is MDHEN and CDR2 SYDVKM. The CDR3 runs 15 residues. The CDR3 spells CASSLGDAGSTEAFF. The CDR3 nucleotides read TGTGCCAGCAGTCTCGGCGATGCGGGGAGCACTGAAGCTTTCTTT. Together with reference TRBV28 and TRBJ1-1, the CDR3 gives the full variable domain: DVKVTQSSRYLVKRTGEKVFLECVQDMDHENMFWYRQDPGLGLRLIYFSYDVKMKEKGDIPEGYSVSREKKERFSLILESASTNQTSMYLCASSLGDAGSTEAFFGQGTRLTVV.

This clonotype has ten or more counts. V gene TRBV20-1 combines with J gene TRBJ2-7, with D unresolved. V lost 3 bases and J 1 base, leaving 7 bases between the germline ends. The germline CDR1 and CDR2 sequences are DFQATT and SNEGSKA (reference sequence). The CDR3 runs to 12 residues. CDR3 residues: CSASLQSYEQYF. The CDR3 DNA is TGCAGTGCTAGCCTACAGTCCTACGAGCAGTACTTC.

The chain carries TRBV20-1 and TRBJ1-5; D gene ambiguous. The germline V gene encodes CDR1 DFQATT and CDR2 SNEGSKA (reference sequence). The CDR3 loop spans 13 amino acids. Trimming removed 2 bases from V and 3 bases from J, with 8 bases in between. The CDR3 nucleotides are TGCAGTGCTAGAACCGGAGTCAATCAGCCCCAGCATTTT. It encodes CSARTGVNQPQHF.

This clonotype was seen a few times. This chain uses TRBV7-8 with TRBJ1-3; D possibly corresponds to TRBD1 (5 bases). The germline gives CDR1 SGHVS, CDR2 FQNEAQ. This CDR3 comprises 15 residues. The germline V and J ends were trimmed by 1 base and 3 bases, with 10 bases remaining between them. The CDR3 region is CASSLVAGLGNTIYF. Here the CDR3 DNA reads TGTGCCAGCAGCTTAGTAGCAGGGCTTGGAAACACCATATATTTT.

The rearrangement links TRBV3-1 to TRBJ2-1, with 8 nucleotides matching TRBD1. Trimming at V came to 4 bases and at J to 6 bases, leaving 5 bases not matched to a gene. Germline CDR1 reads LGHDT; CDR2 reads YNNKEL (reference sequence). The CDR3 length is 14 residues. CDR3 residues: CASSPTGGGNEQFF. The CDR3 DNA sequence: TGTGCCAGCAGCCCTACAGGGGGTGGCAATGAGCAGTTCTTC.

The table lists this clonotype with a few counts. The V call is TRBV10-3, the J call TRBJ2-1; D unclear. CDR1 and CDR2 (germline): ENHRY, SYGVKD. Trimming removed 2 bases from V and 6 bases from J, with 14 bases in between. The length of the CDR3 is 15 residues. CDR3 amino acids: CAISEQTITRNEQFF. CDR3 sequence (DNA): TGTGCCATCAGTGAGCAGACAATTACCCGCAATGAGCAGTTCTTC.

This clonotype has more than one count but fewer than ten. This sequence joins TRBV4-2 and TRBJ1-4, with no clear D. Germline CDR1 is LGHNA and CDR2 is YNFKEQ. This CDR3 is built from 16 residues. V lost 5 bases, J lost 7 bases, and 20 bases lay in between. DNA of the CDR3: TGTGCCAGCAGCACGTCCTCCCCGGGGAAGGGTGAAAAACTGTTTTTT. This gives the protein CASSTSSPGKGEKLFF.

At least ten counts were recorded for this clonotype. The chain uses TRBV19 and TRBJ2-1; TRBD2 aligns across 11 bases. CDR1 and CDR2 from the germline V gene are LNHDA and SQIVND (reference sequence). V was pared by 4 bases and J by 13 bases, with 12 bases of the junction left unmatched. The CDR3 loop spans 15 amino acids. The CDR3 sequence is CASSTVAGGINGQFF. For the CDR3, the DNA is TGTGCCAGTAGTACCGTAGCGGGAGGGATCAATGGTCAGTTCTTC.

The rearrangement uses TRBV5-4 and TRBJ2-2; D is possibly TRBD1 or TRBD2 (5 bases each). The V and J ends lost 2 bases and 6 bases respectively, with 17 bases between them. The CDR3 consists of 16 residues. CDR1 is SGHNT and CDR2 is YYREEE in the germline V gene (reference sequence). The CDR3 sequence: CASSFSGAGFPGELFF. Here the CDR3 DNA reads TGTGCCAGCAGCTTCTCCGGGGCCGGCTTCCCCGGGGAGCTGTTTTTT. Full variable domain (outside the CDR3, taken from reference TRBV5-4 and TRBJ2-2): ETGVTQSPTHLIKTRGQQVTLRCSSQSGHNTVSWYQQALGQGPQFIFQYYREEENGRGNFPPRFSGLQFPNYSSELNVNALELDDSALYLCASSFSGAGFPGELFFGEGSRLTVL.

This clonotype turned up a few times. The chain combines TRBV4-1 with TRBJ2-5, with TRBD2 matching 12 bases. The germline gives CDR1 MGHRA, CDR2 YSYEKL. The CDR3 is 18 amino acids. J lost 5 bases, V lost 1 base, and 11 bases had no gene match. The CDR3 region is CASSQGRLAGALGETQYF. The CDR3 bases are TGCGCCAGCAGCCAAGGCCGACTAGCGGGGGCTTTAGGGGAGACCCAGTACTTC.

The chain uses TRBV5-8 and TRBJ2-7, with 7 bases matching TRBD1. Germline lookup yields CDR1 SGHTS and CDR2 YDEGEE. Trimming cost V 5 bases and J 12 bases; bases outside gene matches: 8. The CDR3 totals 11 residues. The CDR3: CASRIQGQLYF. The CDR3 nucleotides read TGTGCCAGCAGGATACAGGGGCAGCTGTACTTC.

This clonotype was counted at least ten times. V is TRBV4-2 and J is TRBJ2-1; D is unresolved. Germline V gene sequence: CDR1 LGHNA, CDR2 YNFKEQ. The CDR3 extends over 14 amino acids. Deletions cut 7 bases from V and 0 bases from J, with 10 bases between. CDR3 loop: CASTGPSSYNEQFF. The CDR3, as DNA: TGTGCCAGCACCGGGCCGAGCTCCTACAATGAGCAGTTCTTC.